The sequence of this T cell receptor (beta chain) was determined in a study of shared clonotypes between healthy human individuals. The germline gives CDR1 SQVTM, CDR2 ANQGSEA. This CDR3 comprises 12 residues. Evenly divided among several immunoSEQ plates was the genomic DNA of each subset. Method: immunoSEQ multiplex PCR; TCRdb's copy keeps in-frame clones and lacks some. The sample holds about 2 million clones; 85% to 95% are singletons and the top ten take 0.13%. J is TRBJ2-3 and V is TRBV29-1, with D perhaps TRBD2 (5 bases). This sequence was found in a man between 18 and 35 years old in good health. The sequenced material came from naive CD4+ T cells sorted from blood. The subset: CD45RA+ positively selected. CDR3 sequence: CGESKITDTQYF. The CDR3 DNA reads as TGCGGGGAGAGTAAGATCACAGATACGCAGTATTTT.